These 13 T cell receptor beta chains were sequenced from one sample in a study of T cells in Graves' hyperthyroidism and ophthalmopathy. Amplification of TCR beta CDR3 regions used RNA as the template. Carried out on the TCR CDR3, a first-round RT-PCR used the HTBI primer set. TCRdb re-analysed the multiplex PCR reads in MiXCR, keeping a single row per CDR3 protein. The sample holds some 92,000 distinct CDR3 sequences, around 42% seen once. Sequencing used peripheral blood or thyroid tissue (not recorded which). Receptors were obtained from a woman in her 30s with Graves' hyperthyroidism.

V is TRBV10-3 and J is TRBJ1-5, with a possible D match to TRBD1 (6 bases). Trimming left V 3 bases short and J 14 bases short, with 23 bases between. The CDR3 runs to 15 residues. Per germline, CDR1 ENHRY and CDR2 SYGVKD. This chain's CDR3 is CAISDAGVGISYEHF. DNA of the CDR3: TGTGCCATCAGTGATGCAGGGGTTGGAATCTCCTACGAGCATTTT.

This clonotype was detected ten times or more. V usage is TRBV11-2 and J usage is TRBJ1-2; TRBD1 is a possible D gene (5 bases). Looked up from germline, CDR1 is SGHAT and CDR2 is FQNNGV. V lost 5 bases, J lost 4 bases, and 11 bases lay in between. The CDR3 sequence is 13 residues long. DNA for the CDR3: TGTGCCAGCAGCCCATATCAGGGCTATGGCTACACCTTC. Translated: CASSPYQGYGYTF.

At least ten counts were recorded for this clonotype. The chain has TRBV20-1 and TRBJ2-3; D is unclear. V was shortened by 1 base and J by 6 bases, with 8 bases between the two germline ends. CDR1 and CDR2 (germline): DFQATT, SNEGSKA (reference sequence). There are 12 residues in the CDR3. This chain's CDR3 is CSARGWSDTQYF. In DNA form, the CDR3 reads TGCAGTGCTAGAGGATGGTCTGATACGCAGTATTTT.

The sample holds many counts of this clonotype. This chain uses TRBV27 with TRBJ1-6; D is undetermined. From germline, CDR1 is MNHEY and CDR2 SMNVEV (reference sequence). Trimming cost V 1 base and J 3 bases, with 1 base left between them. The CDR3 is 13 residues long. In DNA, the CDR3 is TGTGCCAGCAGTTTATTCTATAATTCACCCCTCCACTTT. This gives the protein CASSLFYNSPLHF.

The table lists this clonotype with many counts. The V and J genes are TRBV13 and TRBJ2-7; TRBD2 agrees at 7 bases. The CDR3 sequence is 15 residues long. Germline loops: CDR1 PRHDT, CDR2 FYEKMQ (reference sequence). The ends lost 2 bases at V and 7 bases at J; junction bases unmatched: 11. CDR3 amino acids: CASSLWRETRGEQYF. The CDR3 DNA reads TGTGCCAGCAGCTTATGGCGGGAGACCCGAGGGGAGCAGTACTTC.

In this sample, this clonotype turned up a few times. The rearrangement uses TRBV18 and TRBJ1-3, with D hard to call. Germline CDR1 KGHSH, CDR2 LQKENI. The germline V and J ends were trimmed by 0 bases and 0 bases, with 3 bases remaining between them. CDR3 size: 14 residues. The DNA of the CDR3 is TGTGCCAGCTCACCACCCAACTCTGGAAACACCATATATTTT. As protein: CASSPPNSGNTIYF.

Note on this clonotype: Without the conserved terminal phenylalanine or tryptophan, this CDR3 likely stems from a read error. The gene calls are TRBV20-1 and TRBJ2-7; 8 bases are a match to TRBD1. J was trimmed by 3 bases and V by 6 bases; bases with no gene match: 10. Germline values: CDR1 DFQATT, CDR2 SNEGSKA (reference sequence). The CDR3 has 14 amino acids. In nucleotides, the CDR3 is TGCAGTGCCCTTACCCGAGACAGGGGCTACGAGCAGTACCTC. Its translation is CSALTRDRGYEQYL.

There are many counts of this clonotype. DNA of the CDR3: TGTGCCAGCAAAGGGGCTAAGAACACTGAAGCTTTCTTT. This gives the protein CASKGAKNTEAFF. The genes are TRBV6-5 and TRBJ1-1; a possible D gene is TRBD1 (5 bases). V lost 7 bases and J 1 base, leaving 10 bases between the germline ends. In germline, CDR1 is MNHEY, CDR2 SVGAGI. The CDR3 loop spans 13 amino acids.

This clonotype was counted at least ten times. The chain is built from TRBV10-2 and TRBJ1-6, with 7 bases lining up with TRBD1. Looked up from germline, CDR1 is WSHSY and CDR2 is SAAADI. The V gene end was trimmed by 3 bases and the J gene end by 7 bases; junction bases not matched to a gene: 3. The CDR3 is 14 amino acids. CDR3 region: CASSDTGENSPLHF. The DNA of the CDR3 is TGCGCCAGCAGTGACACAGGGGAGAATTCACCCCTCCACTTT.

This clonotype was recorded at least ten times. V gene TRBV19 combines with J gene TRBJ1-3; D is unclear. This CDR3 comprises 13 residues. V lost 8 bases, J lost 0 bases, and 8 bases lay in between. Germline lookup yields CDR1 LNHDA and CDR2 SQIVND (reference sequence). This CDR3 reads CASRTNSGNTIYF. CDR3 DNA sequence: TGTGCCAGTCGGACCAACTCTGGAAACACCATATATTTT.

The chain recombines TRBV2 with TRBJ1-2; 11 bases are a match to TRBD1. Germline values: CDR1 SNHLY, CDR2 FYNNEI. This CDR3 region has 15 residues. After removal of 5 bases from V and 9 bases from J, the junction contained 11 bases not matched to a gene. CDR3 nucleotides: TGTGCCAGCAGTTGGCCGGGACAGGGGGTTCCGCGCTACACCTTC. Amino acids: CASSWPGQGVPRYTF.

In this sample, this clonotype turned up many times. CDR3 in amino acids: CATSDWSGGETQYF. In DNA form, the CDR3 reads TGTGCCACCAGTGATTGGTCAGGGGGAGAGACCCAGTACTTC. The chain has TRBV24-1 and TRBJ2-5; 7 bases agree with TRBD1. The CDR3 has 14 residues. Germline trimming cut 2 bases from V and 4 bases from J; bases unmatched to any gene: 3. Germline CDR1 and CDR2: KGHDR and SFDVKD.

This clonotype was seen many times. The chain combines TRBV5-1 with TRBJ1-4; possibly TRBD1 for D (6 bases). Trimming stripped 5 bases from V and 7 bases from J, with 12 bases between. The CDR3 covers 13 residues. CDR1 and CDR2 from the germline V gene are SGHRS and YFSETQ. CDR3 in amino acids: CASRTGRSEKLFF. The CDR3 region has the DNA TGCGCCAGCAGGACAGGCCGCAGTGAAAAACTGTTTTTT.